The source of this T cell receptor (beta chain) is a study of graft-versus-host responses after intestinal transplantation. Whole-study context: Each recipient received a multivisceral, liver-intestinal, or isolated intestinal graft. All of the recipients had induction that used anti-thymocyte globulin, then tacrolimus and steroids for around three years. Broader study findings: Patients with graft-donor T cell macrochimerism had high graft-versus-host to host-versus-graft clonal ratios in allografts.

A note on this clone: Its antigen is unidentified.

The method was immunoSEQ multiplex PCR; TCRdb's version includes in-frame clones alone and lacks a portion of them. The sample lists more than 55,000 clones, around nine tenths occurring once. Source: PBMCs, taken 26 days after transplant. This TCR was recovered from a human patient who received an intestinal transplant, so some T cells may come from the graft donor.

CDR3 in amino acids: CASSNHIATNEKLFF. DNA of the CDR3: TGCGCCAGCAGCAACCACATTGCAACTAATGAAAAACTGTTTTTT. The J gene is TRBJ1-4, the V gene TRBV4-1, with D uncertain. V was pared by 5 bases and J by 0 bases, with 10 bases between. The germline V gene encodes CDR1 MGHRA and CDR2 YSYEKL. The CDR3 consists of 15 residues.